Following are 17 T cell receptor beta chains from one sample sequenced in a study of early T cells in non-severe SARS-CoV-2 infection. TCRdb passed the 5' RACE reads through MiXCR, listing each CDR3 protein once. The sample yields roughly 50,000 distinct CDR3 sequences, roughly 7.6% seen once. The sequences come from whole blood, collected at baseline. The source of these receptors is an adult who was a healthcare worker with PCR-confirmed SARS-CoV-2 infection or an uninfected control (not recorded which).

This clonotype was detected ten times or more. The chain is built from TRBV12-3 or TRBV12-4 and TRBJ1-2, with D perhaps matching TRBD1 (6 bases). This CDR3 spans 14 amino acids. Trimming pared 7 bases from V and 3 bases from J, leaving 15 bases between. This CDR3 reads CASTLSGGDYGYTF. The DNA of the CDR3 is TGTGCCAGCACGTTAAGTGGGGGCGACTATGGCTACACCTTC.

This clonotype was found many times. The rearrangement links TRBV20-1 to TRBJ2-7, with TRBD1 matching 7 bases. V lost 4 bases, J lost 0 bases, and 15 bases stayed unmatched. The CDR3 is 17 amino acids. Germline assignment: CDR1 DFQATT and CDR2 SNEGSKA (reference sequence). For the CDR3, the DNA is TGCAGTGCTACCACAGGGGACGGGGACCGCAGCTCCTACGAGCAGTACTTC. Amino acid sequence: CSATTGDGDRSSYEQYF.

This clonotype was seen at least ten times. The chain carries TRBV14 and TRBJ2-4; 11 positions agree with TRBD2. V lost 2 bases and J lost 2; bases outside the gene matches: 11. CDR1 and CDR2 (germline): SGHDN, FVKESK. The CDR3 totals 19 residues. In nucleotides, the CDR3 is TGTGCCAGCAGCCAACAAAGACTAGCGGGACAAATGACCAAAAACATTCAGTACTTC. Translating gives CASSQQRLAGQMTKNIQYF.

The V and J genes are TRBV18 and TRBJ1-1; D call uncertain. This CDR3 spans 13 amino acids. The V end lost 3 bases, the J end lost 0 bases, and 5 bases lay between the germline ends. Per germline, CDR1 KGHSH and CDR2 LQKENI. The CDR3 loop is CASSPPMNTEAFF. In nucleotides, the CDR3 is TGTGCCAGCTCACCCCCCATGAACACTGAAGCTTTCTTT.

Ten or more counts support this clonotype. This chain links TRBV7-3 with TRBJ1-4; 9 positions match TRBD1. Germline loops: CDR1 SGHTA, CDR2 FQGTGA. The CDR3 sequence is 15 residues long. V shed 1 base and J 8 bases; nucleotides not matched to a gene: 5. The CDR3 DNA reads TGTGCCAGCAGCTTAAGGGACAGGGATGGGGAAAAACTGTTTTTT. It codes for CASSLRDRDGEKLFF.

In its sample, this clonotype was seen many times. This chain connects TRBV6-5 to TRBJ1-4; D may be TRBD1 (5 bases). This CDR3 is 16 amino acids long. In germline, CDR1 is MNHEY, CDR2 SVGAGI. Between the trimmed V and J ends, which lost 5 bases and 8 bases, there was a span of 21 bases. In DNA form, the CDR3 reads TGTGCCAGCAGTAAACTGCCGACCGGGGCCAGAGAAAAACTGTTTTTT. It is translated as CASSKLPTGAREKLFF.

The table lists this clonotype with many counts. The rearrangement links TRBV7-6 to TRBJ2-7, with D unclear. V was shortened by 2 bases and J by 2 bases, with 7 bases between the two germline ends. The CDR3 spans 13 residues. Germline CDR1 SGHVS, CDR2 FNYEAQ. The CDR3 DNA reads as TGTGCCAGCAGCTTAAGCAGCACCTACGAGCAGTACTTC. It encodes CASSLSSTYEQYF. The whole variable domain, remainder taken from reference TRBV7-6 and TRBJ2-7, is GAGVSQSPRYKVTKRGQDVALRCDPISGHVSLYWYRQALGQGPEFLTYFNYEAQQDKSGLPNDRFSAERPEGSISTLTIQRTEQRDSAMYRCASSLSSTYEQYFGPGTRLTVT.

A few counts support this clonotype. The chain uses TRBV20-1 and TRBJ2-1; 12 bases agree with TRBD2. There are 16 residues in the CDR3. The germline V gene encodes CDR1 DFQATT and CDR2 SNEGSKA (reference sequence). Losses at the gene ends were 3 bases for V and 12 bases for J; bases not matched to a gene: 15. For the CDR3, the DNA is TGCAGTGCTAGTCAAGCCGGGGCTAGCGGGAGGGTCAGGCAGTTCTTC. It yields the protein CSASQAGASGRVRQFF.

This clonotype occurred a few times. This chain uses TRBV2 with TRBJ2-7; maybe TRBD1 (5 bases). The germline CDR1 and CDR2 sequences are SNHLY and FYNNEI. V lost 6 bases and J 1 base, leaving 10 bases between the germline ends. The CDR3 totals 13 residues. Here the CDR3 reads CASRVDTSYEQYF. In DNA, the CDR3 is TGTGCCAGCAGAGTGGACACTTCCTACGAGCAGTACTTC.

This clonotype has just a few counts. J is TRBJ2-7 and V is TRBV2; D gene ambiguous. Trimming removed 2 bases from V and 6 bases from J, with 8 bases in between. This CDR3 has 12 amino acids. Germline V gene data show CDR1 as SNHLY and CDR2 as FYNNEI. The CDR3 DNA reads TGTGCCAGCAGTGAACAAGGGTTCGAGCAGTACTTC. Translated, it gives CASSEQGFEQYF.

This chain joins TRBV12-3 or TRBV12-4 and TRBJ2-7, with TRBD2 matching over 11 bases. With V trimmed by 5 bases and J by 5 bases, 8 bases remained unmatched. The CDR3 extends over 15 amino acids. CDR3 DNA sequence: TGTGCCAGCAGTAGAACTAGCGGGAGTAGGAACGAGCAGTACTTC. This encodes CASSRTSGSRNEQYF.

The chain has TRBV29-1 and TRBJ2-1; tentatively, D is TRBD2 (6 bases). Germline values: CDR1 SQVTM, CDR2 ANQGSEA. The CDR3 spans 14 residues. Deletions cut 3 bases from V and 5 bases from J, with 14 bases between. CDR3 coding DNA: TGCAGCGTTGATCGACGGGAGAGCCACAATGAGCAGTTCTTC. This codes for CSVDRRESHNEQFF.

This clonotype has just a few counts. The CDR3 nucleotides read TGTGCCAGCAGTTCTCCGGGACAGGTTAATGAAAAACTGTTTTTT. It is translated as CASSSPGQVNEKLFF. This chain uses TRBV2 with TRBJ1-4; 8 bases agree with TRBD1. The CDR3 is 15 amino acids. Germline V gives CDR1 SNHLY, CDR2 FYNNEI. V trimming: 5 bases; J trimming: 4 bases; junction bases outside the gene matches: 6.

The rearrangement uses TRBV15 and TRBJ1-5, with 7 bases lining up with TRBD1. The V segment lost 4 bases and the J segment 7 bases; nucleotides outside the gene matches: 10. This CDR3 has 15 residues. Germline V lookup: CDR1 LNHNV, CDR2 YYDKDF (reference sequence). This CDR3 is CATSTDRAVGQPQHF. The DNA for the CDR3 is TGTGCCACCAGCACCGACAGGGCCGTCGGGCAGCCCCAGCATTTT.

The V gene is TRBV28, the J gene TRBJ2-1; D is possibly TRBD2 (5 bases). This CDR3 has 13 residues. V lost 5 bases, J lost 9 bases, and 14 bases lay in between. The germline V gene encodes CDR1 MDHEN and CDR2 SYDVKM. CDR3 nucleotides: TGTGCCAGCAGTCGGCGAGGGCATCCTGAGCAGTTCTTC. It specifies CASSRRGHPEQFF.

The rearrangement joins TRBV6-2 or TRBV6-3 to TRBJ2-7; tentative D call: TRBD2 (6 bases). Trimming removed 9 bases at V and 3 bases at J, with 12 bases between. The CDR3 extends over 12 amino acids. Germline-derived CDR1 and CDR2 are MNHEY and SVGEGT. The CDR3 here is CASKAGIYEQYF. CDR3 sequence (DNA): TGTGCCAGTAAAGCGGGCATCTACGAGCAGTACTTC.

The chain recombines TRBV19 with TRBJ2-7; D is perhaps TRBD2 (6 bases). V lost 7 bases to trimming and J lost 2 bases, with 18 bases between them. The CDR3 has 15 residues. Germline V gene lookup returns CDR1 LNHDA and CDR2 SQIVND (reference sequence). CDR3 sequence: CASKGLASPPYEQYF. CDR3 nucleotides: TGTGCCAGTAAAGGGCTAGCGAGCCCCCCCTACGAGCAGTACTTC.